Below are 18 T cell receptor beta chains sequenced from a single sample in a study of blood T cell repertoires in COVID-19. The repertoire was sequenced with immunoSEQ multiplex PCR; TCRdb's copy has only in-frame clones and lacks some. The data show approximately 87,000 clones, with roughly 90% seen just once and roughly 13% held by the top ten. Material for sequencing was peripheral blood. These receptors all come from a man aged 65 to 85 with active or convalescent COVID-19.

V gene TRBV7-9 combines with J gene TRBJ2-1, with TRBD2 as a possible D gene (7 bases). Germline CDR1 and CDR2: SEHNR and FQNEAQ (reference sequence). The length of the CDR3 is 15 residues. Trimming pared 5 bases from V and 4 bases from J, leaving 15 bases between. The CDR3 DNA is TGTGCCAGCAGCCGGGGGGCAATACTTTACAATGAGCAGTTCTTC. It is translated as CASSRGAILYNEQFF. Full variable domain (missing parts from reference TRBV7-9 and TRBJ2-1): DTGVSQNPRHKITKRGQNVTFRCDPISEHNRLYWYRQTLGQGPEFLTYFQNEAQLEKSRLLSDRFSAERPKGSFSTLEIQRTEQGDSAMYLCASSRGAILYNEQFFGPGTRLTVL.

The CDR3 protein is CASSLFGRGQETQYF. The CDR3 DNA follows: TGTGCCAGCAGCTTGTTTGGTAGGGGGCAGGAGACCCAGTACTTC. The chain recombines TRBV5-6 with TRBJ2-5; 7 bases match TRBD1. Germline CDR1 reads SGHDT; CDR2 reads YYEEEE. The CDR3 covers 15 residues. The ends lost 1 base at V and 5 bases at J; junction bases unmatched: 8.

CDR3 bases: TGTGCCAGCAGCCGCACTAGCGGGAGGGCCACCGGGGAGCTGTTTTTT. Protein: CASSRTSGRATGELFF. The chain links TRBV7-6 to TRBJ2-2; 13 bases map to TRBD2. Germline V gene lookup returns CDR1 SGHVS and CDR2 FNYEAQ. V lost 5 bases and J lost 4; bases outside the gene matches: 4. CDR3 length: 16 amino acids.

This chain uses TRBV19 with TRBJ2-7; possible D gene TRBD1, 5 bases. This CDR3 spans 14 amino acids. With 5 bases removed from V and 8 bases from J, the gap between germline ends came to 19 bases. Germline V CDR1 and CDR2: LNHDA, SQIVND (reference sequence). DNA for the CDR3: TGTGCCAGTAGTGAAGCCAGGGCGAGGACCCAGCAGTACTTC. Its translation is CASSEARARTQQYF.

The chain links TRBV10-3 to TRBJ1-5; no definite D call. Germline values: CDR1 ENHRY, CDR2 SYGVKD. The CDR3 has 13 amino acids. V was pared by 1 base and J by 4 bases, with 5 bases between. CDR3 nucleotide sequence: TGTGCCATCAGTGAGTATGAGAATCAGCCCCAGCATTTT. Amino acid sequence: CAISEYENQPQHF.

This sequence joins TRBV5-1 and TRBJ2-1, with 8 bases matching TRBD2. V shed 4 bases and J 2 bases; nucleotides not matched to a gene: 8. The CDR3 has 16 amino acids. Looked up from germline, CDR1 is SGHRS and CDR2 is YFSETQ. CDR3 nucleotides: TGCGCCAGCAGCCCGGCGTTGCGGGAGGCCTACAATGAGCAGTTCTTC. Protein sequence: CASSPALREAYNEQFF.

The V call is TRBV5-5, the J call TRBJ1-4, with D uncertain. Trimming took off 4 bases at V and 0 bases at J, with 4 bases between the two ends. In germline, CDR1 is SGHKS, CDR2 YYEKEE (reference sequence). The CDR3 loop spans 13 amino acids. CDR3 loop: CASSSSTNEKLFF. The CDR3 coding sequence is TGTGCCAGCAGCAGCTCAACTAATGAAAAACTGTTTTTT.

This clone was observed once. The chain employs TRBV28 and TRBJ1-1; 9 nucleotides line up with TRBD1. The CDR3 runs to 14 residues. Germline lookup yields CDR1 MDHEN and CDR2 SYDVKM. Trimming took 6 bases from V and 10 from J; bases not matched to a gene: 12. The CDR3 DNA is TGTGCCAGCAGGCGACAGGGGGAAGTTCGCAGAGCTTTCTTT. Translation gives CASRRQGEVRRAFF.

The chain recombines TRBV6-5 with TRBJ1-3; D ambiguous. CDR1 and CDR2 from the germline V gene are MNHEY and SVGAGI. This CDR3 region has 13 residues. The germline V and J ends were trimmed by 6 bases and 1 base, with 7 bases remaining between them. The CDR3 region is CASRVASGNTIYF. The CDR3 DNA reads as TGTGCCAGCAGGGTAGCATCTGGAAACACCATATATTTT.

This chain connects TRBV2 to TRBJ2-1; the match to TRBD2 covers 11 bases. With V trimmed by 5 bases and J by 2 bases, 2 bases remained unmatched. Germline CDR1 is SNHLY and CDR2 is FYNNEI. CDR3 length: 15 amino acids. CDR3 nucleotides: TGTGCCAGCAGTCCGACTAGCGGGACCTACAATGAGCAGTTCTTC. Its protein product is CASSPTSGTYNEQFF.

The chain links TRBV30 to TRBJ2-3, with TRBD1 as a possible D gene (6 bases). From germline, CDR1 is GTSNPN and CDR2 SVGIG (reference sequence). CDR3 length: 14 amino acids. V was trimmed by 1 base and J by 3 bases, leaving 11 bases between them. In DNA, the CDR3 is TGTGCCTGGAGTGCGTGGGGGCAGACAGATACGCAGTATTTT. It specifies CAWSAWGQTDTQYF.

This chain links TRBV5-1 with TRBJ1-2; the D gene is possibly TRBD1 (5 bases). The CDR3 loop spans 14 amino acids. The V gene's germline CDR1 is SGHRS and CDR2 YFSETQ. Trimming took 1 base from V and 6 from J, leaving 13 bases between them. The CDR3 nucleotides read TGCGCCAGCAGCTTGTTTAACCAGGGCGATGGCTACACCTTC. This codes for CASSLFNQGDGYTF.

CDR3 sequence reads: CASSQEGIAGENNEQFF. The DNA for the CDR3 is TGTGCCAGCAGCCAAGAAGGGATAGCGGGAGAGAACAATGAGCAGTTCTTC. The V and J genes are TRBV3-1 (or the pseudogene TRBV3-2) and TRBJ2-1; 9 bases line up with TRBD2. V dropped 0 bases and J dropped 5; count of bases not matched to a gene: 8. The CDR3 is made up of 17 amino acids. Germline V gene lookup returns CDR1 LGHDT and CDR2 YNNKEL (reference sequence).

V usage is TRBV7-2 and J usage is TRBJ1-2, with D possibly TRBD1 on 6 matching bases. CDR1 and CDR2 from the germline V gene are SGHTA and FQGNSA. This CDR3 spans 16 amino acids. With 5 bases removed from V and 7 bases from J, the gap between germline ends came to 23 bases. The CDR3 DNA reads as TGTGCCAGCAGCCCGCAACCGGGACGGGACATAGGTGGCTACACCTTC. It specifies CASSPQPGRDIGGYTF.

The chain employs TRBV19 and TRBJ2-7, with D possibly TRBD1 on 5 matching bases. There are 14 residues in the CDR3. The V and J ends lost 2 bases and 2 bases respectively, with 10 bases between them. CDR1 is LNHDA, CDR2 SQIVND, per germline (reference sequence). This CDR3 is CASSISTGPYEQYF. As DNA, the CDR3 is TGTGCCAGTAGTATATCTACAGGTCCCTACGAGCAGTACTTC.

The chain joins TRBV7-3 to TRBJ1-1; tentatively, D is TRBD1 (6 bases). The CDR3 has 14 amino acids. The V gene's germline CDR1 is SGHTA and CDR2 FQGTGA. Trimming cost V 3 bases and J 1 base, with 9 bases left between them. CDR3 in DNA: TGTGCCAGCAGCTTCGCGGACAGGAACACTGAAGCTTTCTTT. The encoded protein is CASSFADRNTEAFF.

This clone occurred a few times. This chain uses TRBV5-1 with TRBJ2-7, with D perhaps TRBD2 (6 bases). The CDR3 is 12 amino acids. Germline lookup yields CDR1 SGHRS and CDR2 YFSETQ. The V end lost 0 bases, the J end lost 7 bases, and 8 bases lay between the germline ends. The CDR3 sequence: CASSLAGGEQYF. In nucleotides, the CDR3 is TGCGCCAGCAGCTTGGCCGGGGGTGAGCAGTACTTC.

The rearrangement joins TRBV30 to TRBJ1-6; no clear D gene. This CDR3 has 17 amino acids. V shed 3 bases and J shed 9 bases, with 24 bases lying between them. From germline, CDR1 is GTSNPN and CDR2 SVGIG (reference sequence). CDR3 bases: TGTGCCTGGAGGGCATACGTTGGCGGGTCGAATGCTTCACCCCTCCACTTT. Translated, it gives CAWRAYVGGSNASPLHF.